These T cell receptor beta chains were read from a single sample in a study of blood T cell repertoires in COVID-19. TCRdb's table, derived via immunoSEQ multiplex PCR, lists solely in-frame clones and lacks some. Of 250,000 to 400,000 clones in the sample, about 90% are singletons; the top ten hold 2.5% to 3%. The sample was peripheral blood. The receptors originated from a young woman with COVID-19, enrolled during active disease. The CDR3 runs from the conserved cysteine through the conserved F or W. A D gene is named only where the DNA matches it firmly. The size field is filled for only some rows; it gives once, few, many or a size class.

V	J	length	size	D	CDR3	DNA
TRBV3-1/TRBV3-2	TRBJ2-7	15	.	TRBD1	CASSQVAGGKIGQYF	TGTGCCAGCAGCCAAGTAGCAGGGGGAAAAATTGGGCAGTACTTC
TRBV19	TRBJ1-5	15	.	.	CASSIGAYSNQPQHF	TGTGCCAGTAGTATAGGCGCATATAGCAATCAGCCCCAGCATTTT
TRBV5-6	TRBJ2-5	14	.	.	CASSSTGSEETQYF	TGTGCCAGCAGCTCAACAGGGTCGGAGGAGACCCAGTACTTC
TRBV2	TRBJ2-2	16	once	.	CASSGQISVSTGELFF	TGTGCCAGCAGCGGACAGATTTCTGTCTCCACCGGGGAGCTGTTTTTT
TRBV5-1	TRBJ2-5	14	.	.	CASSFGAFQETQYF	TGCGCCAGCAGCTTTGGGGCTTTTCAAGAGACCCAGTACTTC
TRBV24-1	TRBJ2-7	12	.	TRBD2	CATSEGGNEQYF	TGTGCCACCAGTGAGGGGGGGAACGAGCAGTACTTC
TRBV19	TRBJ1-2	13	.	.	CASSIGLGDGYTF	TGTGCCAGTAGTATTGGCTTGGGAGACGGCTACACCTTC
TRBV28	TRBJ2-2	18	.	TRBD2	CASSLGLGEPANTGELFF	TGTGCCAGCAGTTTGGGACTAGGGGAACCAGCGAACACCGGGGAGCTGTTTTTT
TRBV11-2	TRBJ1-5	14	.	.	CASSGAGADQPQHF	TGTGCCAGCAGCGGAGCGGGGGCGGATCAGCCCCAGCATTTT
TRBV11-2	TRBJ2-7	19	few	TRBD2	CASSLRYRSGRADPGEQYF	TGTGCCAGCAGCTTAAGGTATCGTAGCGGGAGGGCCGATCCCGGCGAGCAGTACTTC
TRBV30	TRBJ1-6	16	.	.	CAWRARQSSYNSPLHF	TGTGCCTGGAGAGCCAGGCAGAGCTCCTATAATTCACCCCTCCACTTT
TRBV5-1	TRBJ1-1	16	once	.	CASSHPPGTLNTEAFF	TGCGCCAGCAGCCACCCACCAGGCACCTTGAACACTGAAGCTTTCTTT
TRBV28	TRBJ2-7	13	.	TRBD1	CASTRTGEDEQYF	TGTGCCAGCACAAGGACAGGGGAGGACGAGCAGTACTTC
TRBV27	TRBJ1-6	16	.	.	CASSLSQAGLGSPLHF	TGTGCCAGCAGTTTATCACAGGCGGGACTCGGTTCACCCCTCCACTTT
TRBV7-2	TRBJ1-1	14	.	.	CASRAGTENTEAFF	TGTGCCAGCAGGGCCGGGACTGAGAACACTGAAGCTTTCTTT
TRBV10-1	TRBJ2-1	15	.	.	CASSESRGAGNEQFF	TGCGCCAGCAGTGAGTCTCGGGGGGCAGGCAATGAGCAGTTCTTC
TRBV27	TRBJ2-2	16	few	.	CASSKLKSGRTGELFF	TGTGCCAGCAGCAAACTCAAGTCGGGTAGGACCGGGGAGCTGTTTTTT
TRBV2	TRBJ1-4	15	few	TRBD1	CASSEWGQSNEKLFF	TGTGCCAGCAGTGAATGGGGACAGTCTAATGAAAAACTGTTTTTT
TRBV12-5	TRBJ2-1	16	once	.	CASGPPWAGYYNEQFF	TGTGCTAGTGGTCCCCCCTGGGCGGGCTATTACAATGAGCAGTTCTTC
TRBV7-9	TRBJ2-3	16	.	TRBD1	CASSLAGQGRTDTQYF	TGTGCCAGCAGCTTAGCGGGACAGGGACGCACAGATACGCAGTATTTT
TRBV11-2	TRBJ2-7	18	.	TRBD2	CASSLDLLQREFSYEQYF	TGTGCCAGCAGCTTAGATCTTTTGCAGCGGGAGTTTTCCTACGAGCAGTACTTC
TRBV5-8	TRBJ2-3	15	.	.	CASSLGQRFTDTQYF	TGTGCCAGCAGCTTGGGACAGAGATTTACAGATACGCAGTATTTT
TRBV25-1	TRBJ2-1	15	.	.	CASSEIGLADNEQFF	TGTGCCAGCAGTGAAATTGGACTGGCAGACAATGAGCAGTTCTTC
TRBV19	TRBJ2-2	17	.	TRBD1	CASSIDLGTGGTGELFF	TGTGCCAGTAGTATAGATCTGGGGACAGGCGGCACCGGGGAGCTGTTTTTT
TRBV27	TRBJ1-5	15	.	TRBD1	CASGTRTGRNQPQHF	TGTGCCAGCGGTACCCGGACAGGGCGCAATCAGCCCCAGCATTTT
TRBV28	TRBJ1-6	15	.	TRBD1	CASSPRTGGNSPLHF	TGTGCCAGCAGTCCCCGGACAGGGGGAAATTCACCCCTCCACTTT
TRBV29-1	TRBJ1-1	13	.	.	CSVGPGLNTEAFF	TGCAGCGTTGGCCCAGGGCTGAACACTGAAGCTTTCTTT
TRBV6-5	TRBJ2-2	15	.	TRBD1	CASRWDRRLTGELFF	TGTGCCAGCAGGTGGGACAGGCGACTCACCGGGGAGCTGTTTTTT
TRBV7-2	TRBJ2-5	14	.	.	CASSWGTQQETQYF	TGTGCCAGCAGCTGGGGGACTCAGCAAGAGACCCAGTACTTC
TRBV13	TRBJ2-1	15	once	TRBD2	CASSYIAGGGNEQFF	TGTGCCAGCAGCTATATAGCGGGAGGTGGAAATGAGCAGTTCTTC
TRBV5-8	TRBJ2-7	15	.	TRBD2	CASSLMGLAPQEQYF	TGTGCCAGCAGCTTGATGGGACTAGCTCCACAGGAGCAGTACTTC
TRBV7-8	TRBJ2-1	17	.	TRBD1	CASSLMGGQGMWDEQFF	TGTGCCAGCAGCTTAATGGGCGGACAGGGGATGTGGGATGAGCAGTTCTTC
TRBV13	TRBJ2-7	14	.	TRBD1	CASSQDRGVGEQYF	TGTGCCAGCAGCCAGGACAGGGGTGTCGGCGAGCAGTACTTC
TRBV29-1	TRBJ2-1	16	.	TRBD2	CSVDPQTSGSYNEQFF	TGCAGCGTTGATCCCCAGACTAGCGGCAGCTACAATGAGCAGTTCTTC
TRBV7-8	TRBJ2-7	12	once	.	CASSPASYEQYF	TGTGCCAGCAGCCCGGCTAGCTACGAGCAGTACTTC